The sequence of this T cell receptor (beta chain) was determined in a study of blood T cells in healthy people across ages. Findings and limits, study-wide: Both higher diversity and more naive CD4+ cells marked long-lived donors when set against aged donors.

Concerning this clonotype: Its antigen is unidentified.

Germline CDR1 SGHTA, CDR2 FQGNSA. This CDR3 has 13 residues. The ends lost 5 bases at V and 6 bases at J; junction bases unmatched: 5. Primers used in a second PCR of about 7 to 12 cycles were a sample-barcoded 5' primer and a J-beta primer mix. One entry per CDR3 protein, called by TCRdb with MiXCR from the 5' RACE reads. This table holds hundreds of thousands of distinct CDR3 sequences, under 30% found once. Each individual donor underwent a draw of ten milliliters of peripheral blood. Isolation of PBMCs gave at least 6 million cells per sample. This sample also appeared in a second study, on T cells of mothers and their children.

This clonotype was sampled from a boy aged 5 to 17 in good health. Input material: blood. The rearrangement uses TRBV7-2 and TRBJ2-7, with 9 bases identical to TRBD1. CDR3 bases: TGTGCCAGCAGCGTGGCACAGGGGGCCGAGCAGTACTTC. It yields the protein CASSVAQGAEQYF.